The rows below give T cell receptor beta chains drawn from one sample of a study of T cell responses to AZD1222 COVID-19 vaccine. The method was immunoSEQ multiplex PCR; TCRdb's version includes in-frame clones alone and lacks a portion of them. Seen here are 90,000 to 100,000 clones, about 88% observed once, and the top ten hold 16%. Sequences were derived from peripheral blood, sampled 28 days after the second AZD1222 dose. These TCRs come from an adult who received the AZD1222 COVID-19 vaccine. Each CDR3 is given with its conserved first and last residue. The D gene is left open where the match is weak. The size field is filled for only some rows; it gives once, few, many or a size class.

j_call d_call v_call cdr3_length clone_size cdr3_aa cdr3_nt
TRBJ1-6 TRBD1 TRBV3-1/TRBV3-2 14 once CASSPGQGASPLHF TGTGCCAGCAGCCCCGGGCAGGGGGCTTCACCCCTCCACTTT
TRBJ1-1 - TRBV5-8 16 - CASSLSHVRPNTEAFF TGTGCCAGCAGCTTGAGTCATGTCAGGCCCAACACTGAAGCTTTCTTT
TRBJ2-1 TRBD2 TRBV7-8 16 once CASSLAPGLAYNEQFF TGTGCCAGCAGCTTAGCACCGGGACTAGCATACAATGAGCAGTTCTTC
TRBJ2-7 TRBD2 TRBV6-1 15 - CASSEETSGSYEQYF TGTGCCAGCAGTGAAGAAACTAGCGGGAGTTACGAGCAGTACTTC
TRBJ1-1 TRBD1 TRBV28 16 once CASSIQGAPIITEAFF TGTGCCAGCAGTATACAGGGGGCGCCGATAATCACTGAAGCTTTCTTT
TRBJ2-7 - TRBV2 12 - CASERVSYEQYF TGTGCCAGCGAGCGGGTGTCCTACGAGCAGTACTTC
TRBJ1-5 - TRBV6-5 13 - CASSRTRNQPQHF TGTGCCAGCAGTCGGACCCGCAATCAGCCCCAGCATTTT
TRBJ1-1 - TRBV24-1 13 once CATSDSRLPEAFF TGTGCCACCAGTGATTCGAGGCTACCAGAAGCTTTCTTT
TRBJ2-2 TRBD1 TRBV27 15 - CASRAGTANTGELFF TGTGCCAGCAGAGCCGGGACAGCTAACACCGGGGAGCTGTTTTTT
TRBJ2-7 - TRBV24-1 14 - CATSGPNNVYEQYF TGTGCCACCTCAGGGCCAAACAACGTCTACGAGCAGTACTTC
TRBJ1-4 - TRBV28 16 - CASSFQGMWTNEKLFF TGTGCCAGCAGTTTTCAGGGGATGTGGACTAATGAAAAACTGTTTTTT
TRBJ2-1 TRBD2 TRBV5-6 16 once CASSLNLGLAGVEQFF TGTGCCAGCAGCTTAAACCTGGGACTAGCGGGAGTTGAGCAGTTCTTC
TRBJ2-7 - TRBV6-1 12 - CASSEIRDEQYF TGTGCCAGCAGTGAAATCAGGGACGAGCAGTACTTC
TRBJ1-6 - TRBV30 13 once CAWTGFADSPLHF TGTGCCTGGACCGGTTTTGCGGATTCACCCCTCCACTTT
TRBJ2-5 - TRBV27 13 - CARKGQHQETQYF TGTGCCAGAAAAGGACAGCACCAAGAGACCCAGTACTTC
TRBJ1-3 - TRBV5-1 14 - CASSFDGSGNTIYF TGCGCCAGCAGCTTTGATGGCTCTGGAAACACCATATATTTT
TRBJ1-5 TRBD1 TRBV6-1 17 few CASSAQTGGGGNQPQHF TGTGCCAGCAGTGCACAGACAGGGGGAGGGGGCAATCAGCCCCAGCATTTT
TRBJ1-2 TRBD1 TRBV11-2 15 - CASSYGQGLNYGYTF TGTGCCAGCAGCTACGGACAGGGACTTAACTATGGCTACACCTTC
TRBJ1-2 - TRBV7-9 13 - CASGFSSSYGYTF TGTGCCAGCGGGTTCAGCTCCTCCTATGGCTACACCTTC
TRBJ1-3 - TRBV6-5 15 - CASSFQGSSGNTIYF TGTGCCAGCAGTTTTCAGGGTAGCTCTGGAAACACCATATATTTT
TRBJ1-6 TRBD1 TRBV27 17 - CASSLETGGLGNSPLHF TGTGCCAGCAGTTTAGAGACAGGGGGTCTCGGTAATTCACCCCTCCACTTT
TRBJ2-7 - TRBV28 12 - CASTGLYYEQYF TGTGCCAGCACCGGACTCTACTACGAGCAGTACTTC
TRBJ1-2 - TRBV4-1 15 - CASSQGAATSYGYTF TGCGCCAGCAGCCAGGGGGCCGCAACCTCATATGGCTACACCTTC
TRBJ2-1 - TRBV19 15 - CASSIAGSTYNEQFF TGTGCCAGTAGTATAGCCGGGAGTACTTACAATGAGCAGTTCTTC
TRBJ2-1 TRBD2 TRBV7-2 14 - CASSPRVLADEQFF TGTGCCAGCAGCCCTCGTGTACTAGCGGATGAGCAGTTCTTC
TRBJ1-6 - TRBV5-1 15 - CASSFETGSRSPLHF TGCGCCAGCAGCTTCGAAACAGGGAGTAGGTCACCCCTCCACTTT
TRBJ2-7 TRBD1 TRBV23-1 16 - CASSQSWDRANYEQYF TGCGCCAGCAGTCAATCCTGGGACAGGGCCAACTACGAGCAGTACTTC
TRBJ1-2 TRBD1 TRBV27 14 - CASSGTGGFGGYTF TGTGCCAGCAGCGGGACAGGGGGATTCGGCGGCTACACCTTC
TRBJ2-1 TRBD1 TRBV28 15 - CASSIYGTGLNEQFF TGTGCCAGCAGTATCTACGGGACAGGGTTGAATGAGCAGTTCTTC
TRBJ1-4 - TRBV5-4 16 - CASTWGGLATNEKLFF TGTGCCAGCACCTGGGGGGGACTGGCAACTAATGAAAAACTGTTTTTT
TRBJ2-7 - TRBV12-2 14 - CASRLSGSSYEQYF TGTGCAAGTCGCTTAAGCGGGAGCTCCTACGAGCAGTACTTC
TRBJ2-3 - TRBV5-1 15 - CASSWGPTGIDTQYF TGCGCCAGCAGCTGGGGACCCACGGGGATAGATACGCAGTATTTT